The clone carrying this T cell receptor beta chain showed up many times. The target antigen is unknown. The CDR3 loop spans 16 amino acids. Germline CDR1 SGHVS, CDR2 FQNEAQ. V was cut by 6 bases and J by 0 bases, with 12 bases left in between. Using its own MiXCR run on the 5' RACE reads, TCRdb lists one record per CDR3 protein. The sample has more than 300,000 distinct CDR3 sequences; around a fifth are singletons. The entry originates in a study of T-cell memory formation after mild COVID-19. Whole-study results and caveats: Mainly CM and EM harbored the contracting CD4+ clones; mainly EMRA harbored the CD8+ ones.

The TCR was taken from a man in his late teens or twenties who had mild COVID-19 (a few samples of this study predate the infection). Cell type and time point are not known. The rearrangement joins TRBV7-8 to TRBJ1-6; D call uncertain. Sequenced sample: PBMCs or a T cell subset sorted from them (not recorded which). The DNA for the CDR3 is TGTGCCAGCAGACCCGTCCCGAGCTCCTATAATTCACCCCTCCACTTT. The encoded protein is CASRPVPSSYNSPLHF.